The clone carrying this TCR beta chain has at least ten counts. This sample was taken from a study of blood T cells in healthy people across ages. A second roughly 6 to 11 cycle PCR used barcoded and J-beta primers. TCRdb re-called the 5' RACE reads through MiXCR, storing one row per CDR3 protein. The data hold approximately 960,000 distinct CDR3 sequences, with under 35% observed a single time. This sample was shared with a second study, whose subject was T cells of mothers and their children.

This clonotype was obtained from a woman aged 40 to 55 in good health. What was sequenced was blood.

The CDR3 DNA reads TGTGCCAGCAGTTATCTACAGGGTTACGAGCAGTACTTC. It is translated as CASSYLQGYEQYF. The rearrangement links TRBV7-3 to TRBJ2-7; a weak D match, TRBD1 (6 bases). The length of the CDR3 is 13 residues. Trimming shortened V by 6 bases and J by 4 bases, and 13 bases separated the two germline ends. CDR1 and CDR2 from the germline V gene are SGHTA and FQGTGA.